This is a list of T cell receptor beta chains from one sample in a study of blood T cell repertoires in COVID-19. Sequencing used immunoSEQ multiplex PCR; TCRdb keeps in-frame clones, though not all of them. The sample has some 74,000 clones, approximately 90% seen once. The material sequenced was peripheral blood. These receptors all come from a man aged 50-60 years with COVID-19, enrolled during active disease. Both conserved end residues are part of each CDR3. A D gene is named only where the DNA matches it firmly. Size values are once, few and many counts, or a class for expanded clones, and some rows have none.

D | size | J | V | DNA | CDR3
- | - | TRBJ1-1 | TRBV6-5 | TGTGCCAGCAGTTACTCACCTTCTAGTGACACTGAAGCTTTCTTT | CASSYSPSSDTEAFF
- | few | TRBJ2-5 | TRBV21-1 | TGTGCCTGGAGCACGTACCAAGAGACCCAGTACTTC | CAWSTYQETQYF
TRBD1 | - | TRBJ2-1 | TRBV29-1 | TGCAGCGTTGAAGGTTCAGTGACAGGGGACTACAATGAGCAGTTCTTC | CSVEGSVTGDYNEQFF
TRBD1 | - | TRBJ1-2 | TRBV5-1 | TGCGCCAGCAGCCAGGCCGGGACAGCCATCTTC | CASSQAGTAIF
- | - | TRBJ1-2 | TRBV9 | TGTGCCAGCAGCGTTGGACAGAACCCCAACTATGGCTACACCTTC | CASSVGQNPNYGYTF
TRBD2 | once | TRBJ2-1 | TRBV3-1/TRBV3-2 | TGTGCCAGCAGCCCCGGGACTAGCGGGAGTAAAGAGCAGTTCTTC | CASSPGTSGSKEQFF
TRBD1 | once | TRBJ1-1 | TRBV30 | TGTGCCTGGAGCGGACAGGGGGCTGAAGCTTTCTTT | CAWSGQGAEAFF
- | - | TRBJ2-2 | TRBV6-5 | TGTGCCAGCAGTTACTCACAGGGGGAGCTGTTTTTT | CASSYSQGELFF
- | - | TRBJ2-3 | TRBV9 | TGTGCCAGCAGCGCCACAGTCACAGATACGCAGTATTTT | CASSATVTDTQYF
- | - | TRBJ2-1 | TRBV7-2 | TGTGCCAGCAGCTTAGAGGTTCAGGCTGAGCAGTTCTTC | CASSLEVQAEQFF
- | - | TRBJ2-3 | TRBV5-1 | TGCGCCAGCAGGGACAGCAGCACAGATACGCAGTATTTT | CASRDSSTDTQYF
TRBD1 | - | TRBJ2-2 | TRBV10-3 | TGTGCCATCAGGGCCGGGACAGGGGTCACCGGGGAGCTGTTTTTT | CAIRAGTGVTGELFF
TRBD1 | - | TRBJ2-2 | TRBV7-3 | TGTGCCAGCAGCTTAAGGACAGGGGTGGGAACCGGGGAGCTGTTTTTT | CASSLRTGVGTGELFF
- | - | TRBJ1-1 | TRBV7-9 | TGTGCCAGCAGCCCTACAGGGAACACTGAAGCTTTCTTT | CASSPTGNTEAFF
TRBD2 | - | TRBJ2-5 | TRBV5-1 | TGCGCCAGCAGCTTGGGCGGGAGAGGTGAGACCCAGTACTTC | CASSLGGRGETQYF
- | - | TRBJ2-7 | TRBV29-1 | TGCAGCGTTGAAGCGGTAGGCCAGGCCTACGAGCAGTACTTC | CSVEAVGQAYEQYF
TRBD2 | once | TRBJ2-1 | TRBV18 | TGTGCCAGCTCACCAATGGAGGAAGCGGGAGAGAAGTTCTTC | CASSPMEEAGEKFF
TRBD2 | - | TRBJ2-1 | TRBV7-9 | TGTGCCAGCAGCCCCTCGACTAGCGGGAGGGTGTATGAGCAGTTCTTC | CASSPSTSGRVYEQFF
TRBD1 | - | TRBJ2-7 | TRBV12-3/TRBV12-4 | TGTGCCAGCAGCCTGACAGGGTCCTACGAGCAGTACTTC | CASSLTGSYEQYF
- | - | TRBJ1-1 | TRBV5-4 | TGTGCTAGTCGGGAATCTAACACTGAAGCTTTCTTT | CASRESNTEAFF
TRBD1 | - | TRBJ1-2 | TRBV6-1 | TGTGCCAGCAGTGAACCCGGGACAGATGGCTACACCTTC | CASSEPGTDGYTF
- | once | TRBJ2-1 | TRBV7-2 | TGTGCCAGCAGCCCAGGAGGGGCGTCGAACAATGAGCAGTTCTTC | CASSPGGASNNEQFF
TRBD2 | few | TRBJ2-5 | TRBV7-7 | TGTGCTAGCAGTCCGACTAGCGGAGAGACCCAGTACTTC | CASSPTSGETQYF
TRBD1 | - | TRBJ1-2 | TRBV5-1 | TGCGCCAGCAGCATGGGACAGGAGATCTATGGCTACACCTTC | CASSMGQEIYGYTF
- | - | TRBJ2-2 | TRBV24-1 | TGTGCCTCCTACTCTAGCAATACCGGGGAGCTGTTTTTT | CASYSSNTGELFF
TRBD2 | - | TRBJ2-7 | TRBV5-1 | TGCGCCAGCAGCTTACATCCGGGACTAGCGTGGGAGCAGTACTTC | CASSLHPGLAWEQYF
- | - | TRBJ1-3 | TRBV11-3 | TGTGCCAGCAGCTTAGAGATCCGGGACATGTTCTCTGGAAACACCATATATTTT | CASSLEIRDMFSGNTIYF
TRBD1 | - | TRBJ1-2 | TRBV2 | TGTGCCAGCAGCCTACTGGCAGGACAGGGAGGCTACACCTTC | CASSLLAGQGGYTF
TRBD1 | once | TRBJ2-1 | TRBV24-1 | TGTGCCACCAAACCGACCGGGACAGGGGCAGTAGAGAATGAGCAGTTCTTC | CATKPTGTGAVENEQFF
TRBD2 | - | TRBJ2-7 | TRBV10-2 | TGCGCCAGCAGTGACAGCGGGGGACCCTACGAGCAGTACTTC | CASSDSGGPYEQYF
TRBD1 | - | TRBJ1-1 | TRBV4-1 | TGCGCCAGCAGTTTACAGGGGGCTGGGGGCACTGAAGCTTTCTTT | CASSLQGAGGTEAFF
TRBD2 | - | TRBJ2-1 | TRBV2 | TGTGCCAGCAGTGAAGGACTAGCGGGAGCTAGTGAGCAGTTCTTC | CASSEGLAGASEQFF
- | once | TRBJ2-7 | TRBV11-2 | TGTGCCAGCAGCTTAGAGGGCGACAGCTCCTACGAGCAGTACTTC | CASSLEGDSSYEQYF
- | - | TRBJ2-1 | TRBV10-3 | TGTGCCATCAGTGATTCCCCCTTCTACAATGAGCAGTTCTTC | CAISDSPFYNEQFF
TRBD1 | - | TRBJ1-2 | TRBV27 | TGTGCCAGCAGAGAAAACAGGGGCGTCTATGGCTACACCTTC | CASRENRGVYGYTF
- | - | TRBJ2-1 | TRBV6-2/TRBV6-3 | TGTGCCAGCAGTGACAACGGGCGGAGGGGGCAGTTCTTC | CASSDNGRRGQFF
- | - | TRBJ2-7 | TRBV27 | TGTGCCAGCAGTTTTTTTTCTAGCGAATACGAGCAGTACTTC | CASSFFSSEYEQYF
TRBD1 | - | TRBJ1-2 | TRBV7-2 | TGTGCCAGCAGCTTAGGGACAGGTACATATGGCTACACCTTC | CASSLGTGTYGYTF
TRBD1 | - | TRBJ1-5 | TRBV5-5 | TGTGCCAGCAGCTTGACAGGGGAATCTCTGTGGCCCCAGCATTTT | CASSLTGESLWPQHF
- | - | TRBJ2-7 | TRBV28 | TGTGCCAGCAGTTCAACTCCTATCTACTCCTACGAGCAGTACTTC | CASSSTPIYSYEQYF
TRBD1 | - | TRBJ1-5 | TRBV18 | TGTGCCAGCTCTCCTCAGGGGGACGACCAGCCCCAGCATTTT | CASSPQGDDQPQHF
TRBD2 | - | TRBJ2-1 | TRBV4-1 | TGCGCCAGCAGCCAAGATAGGGGAGGGCCCAATGAGCAGTTCTTC | CASSQDRGGPNEQFF
TRBD1 | few | TRBJ1-1 | TRBV3-1/TRBV3-2 | TGTGCCAGTACCCAAGACAGGGGCGAAACTGAAGCTTTCTTT | CASTQDRGETEAFF
- | - | TRBJ1-4 | TRBV6-6 | TGTGCCAGCAGTACCGAGGCTAATGAAAAACTGTTTTTT | CASSTEANEKLFF
TRBD1 | once | TRBJ1-2 | TRBV7-2 | TGTGCCAGCAGCTCAGGGGGTACCTATGGCTACACCTTC | CASSSGGTYGYTF
TRBD1 | - | TRBJ1-6 | TRBV14 | TGTGCCAGCAGCCAGTATGGGACAGGGTTCGGAATGAATTCACCCCTCCACTTT | CASSQYGTGFGMNSPLHF
TRBD1 | once | TRBJ1-2 | TRBV5-1 | TGCGCCAGCAGCAACGCTCCGGGGGGACAGGGATATGGCTACACCTTC | CASSNAPGGQGYGYTF
TRBD2 | - | TRBJ2-2 | TRBV30 | TGTGCCTGGAGGGGGACTAGCGGATACACCGGGGAGCTGTTTTTT | CAWRGTSGYTGELFF
TRBD1 | - | TRBJ1-4 | TRBV6-5 | TGTGCCAGCAGTTACTCGACAGGGGTTAATGAAAAACTGTTTTTT | CASSYSTGVNEKLFF
- | - | TRBJ2-7 | TRBV18 | TGTGCCAGCTCACTAGCCAGGGGCCCCCAGTTTTACGAGCAGTACTTC | CASSLARGPQFYEQYF
- | few | TRBJ1-1 | TRBV19 | TGTGCCAGTAGTATAAAGGGACAGAACACTGAAGCTTTCTTT | CASSIKGQNTEAFF
TRBD2 | - | TRBJ2-1 | TRBV7-9 | TGTGCCAGCAGCTTCGGGGTAGCGGGAGGCGAGCAGTTCTTC | CASSFGVAGGEQFF
TRBD1 | - | TRBJ1-1 | TRBV27 | TGTGCCAGCAGTTTCCGCTCGGACAGGACCGTTTTGAACACTGAAGCTTTCTTT | CASSFRSDRTVLNTEAFF